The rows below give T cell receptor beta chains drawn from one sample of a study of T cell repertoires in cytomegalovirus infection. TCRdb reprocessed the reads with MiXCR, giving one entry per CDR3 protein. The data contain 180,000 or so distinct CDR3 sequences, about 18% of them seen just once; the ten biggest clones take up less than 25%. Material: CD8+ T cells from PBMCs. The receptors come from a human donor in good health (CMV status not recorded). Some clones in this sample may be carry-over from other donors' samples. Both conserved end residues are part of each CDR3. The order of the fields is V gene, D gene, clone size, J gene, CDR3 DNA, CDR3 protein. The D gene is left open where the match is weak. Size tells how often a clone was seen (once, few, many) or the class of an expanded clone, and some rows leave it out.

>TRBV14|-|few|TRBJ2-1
TGTGCCAGCAGCCAAGTAAGGGGACTGATATACAATGAGCAGTTCTTC
CASSQVRGLIYNEQFF
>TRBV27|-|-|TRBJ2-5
TGTGCCAGCAGTTTCTTCGCGGGGCCCCAAGAGACCCAGTACTTC
CASSFFAGPQETQYF
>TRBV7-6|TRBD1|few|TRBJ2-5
TGTGCCAGCAGCTTAGGGACAGGCCAAGAGACCCAGTACTTC
CASSLGTGQETQYF
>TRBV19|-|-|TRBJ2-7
TGTGCCAGTAGTATCTCGAGAGCCGGGACAACGTCCTACGAGCAGTACTTC
CASSISRAGTTSYEQYF
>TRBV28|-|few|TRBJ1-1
TGTGCCAGCAGTTTTGAGCAGGCCTATTACACTGAAGCTTTCTTT
CASSFEQAYYTEAFF
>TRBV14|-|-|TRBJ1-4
TGTGCCAGCAGCCGCTTTGCAACTAATGAAAAACTGTTTTTT
CASSRFATNEKLFF
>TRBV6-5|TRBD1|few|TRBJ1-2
TGTGCCAGCAGATTAGTTTGGACAGGGTCGGACTACTATGGCTACACCTTC
CASRLVWTGSDYYGYTF
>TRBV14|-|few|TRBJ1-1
TGTGCCAGCAGCCAAGATCTACGGGGCAGCACTGAAGCTTTCTTT
CASSQDLRGSTEAFF
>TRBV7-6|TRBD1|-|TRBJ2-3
TGTGCCAGCAGCTTTGTCGGGACAGGGGTAGATACGCAGTATTTT
CASSFVGTGVDTQYF
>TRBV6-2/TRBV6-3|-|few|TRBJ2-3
TGTGCCAGCAGTTCCCTGCCGCCGACAGGCTACACAGATACGCAGTATTTT
CASSSLPPTGYTDTQYF
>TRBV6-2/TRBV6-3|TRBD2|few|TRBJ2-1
TGTGCCAGCAGTTACTCTCAAGCGGGGGGCTACAATGAGCAGTTCTTC
CASSYSQAGGYNEQFF
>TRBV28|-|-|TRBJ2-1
TGTGCCAGCACCGCCAGATTCAGGGGCCCCCAAGGAAATGAGCAGTTCTTC
CASTARFRGPQGNEQFF
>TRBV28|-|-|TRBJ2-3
TGTGCCAGCAGTTTATTGACAACAGATACGCAGTATTTT
CASSLLTTDTQYF
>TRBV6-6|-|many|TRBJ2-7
TGTGCCAGCAGTTCAGGTACCTACGAGCAGTACTTC
CASSSGTYEQYF
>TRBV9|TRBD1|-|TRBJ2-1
TGTGCCAGCGGGGCAGGGGGCTGGAATGAGCAGTTCTTC
CASGAGGWNEQFF
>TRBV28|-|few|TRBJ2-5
TGTGCCAGCAGTCCAGCGCAGACAGTAACCCAAGAGACCCAGTACTTC
CASSPAQTVTQETQYF
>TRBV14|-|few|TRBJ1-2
TGTGCCAGCAGCCCGCCCGGGGGAGGCTATGGCTACACCTTC
CASSPPGGGYGYTF
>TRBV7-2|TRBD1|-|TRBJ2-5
TGTGCCAGCAGCTTAAACAGGGGAGAGGAGACCCAGTACTTC
CASSLNRGEETQYF
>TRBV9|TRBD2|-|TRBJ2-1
TGTGCCAGCAGCGCGAGCGGGGGGTATGAGCAGTTCTTC
CASSASGGYEQFF
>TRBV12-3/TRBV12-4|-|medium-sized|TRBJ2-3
TGTGCCAGCAGTTTCGGGGCAGATACGCAGTATTTT
CASSFGADTQYF
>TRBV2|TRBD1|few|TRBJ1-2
TGTGCCAGTGGGGACAGAGTAACCTATGGCTACACCTTC
CASGDRVTYGYTF
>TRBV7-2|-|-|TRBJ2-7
TGTGCCAGCAGCTTAGACCTTGCTAGTTCCTACGAGCAGTACTTC
CASSLDLASSYEQYF
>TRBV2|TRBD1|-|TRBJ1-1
TGTGCCAGCAGTCCCCAAAGACAGGGAGTAGTGAGTGACACTGAAGCTTTCTTT
CASSPQRQGVVSDTEAFF
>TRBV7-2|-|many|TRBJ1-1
TGTGCCAGCAGCGACTTTAGGAGAGAAGCTTTCTTT
CASSDFRREAFF
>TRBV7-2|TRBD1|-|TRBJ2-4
TGTGCCAGCAGCTTGGCAGGCCAGGGGGTAGCCAAAAACATTCAGTACTTC
CASSLAGQGVAKNIQYF
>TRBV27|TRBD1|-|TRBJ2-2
TGTGCCAGCACCACGTCCCGGACAGGGGCCTCCACAAACACCGGGGAGCTGTTTTTT
CASTTSRTGASTNTGELFF
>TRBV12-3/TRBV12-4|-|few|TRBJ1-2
TGTGCCAGCACCATTTCCGGGCCAGCAGGCTACACCTTC
CASTISGPAGYTF
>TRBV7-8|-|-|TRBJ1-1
TGTGCCAGCAGCTTACCAGGGGCCGCGAGGAACACTGAAGCTTTCTTT
CASSLPGAARNTEAFF
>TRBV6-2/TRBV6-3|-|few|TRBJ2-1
TGTGCCAGCAGTACCTCCCGGGACTACAATGAGCAGTTCTTC
CASSTSRDYNEQFF
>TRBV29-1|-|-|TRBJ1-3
TGCAGCGTTGAAACGCAGGGAGCAGGAAACACCATATATTTT
CSVETQGAGNTIYF
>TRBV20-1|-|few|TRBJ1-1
TGCAGTGCTAGAAAAGCGGGCCGCCCCGAAGCTTTCTTT
CSARKAGRPEAFF
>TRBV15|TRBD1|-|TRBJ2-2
TGTGCCACCAGGAAACAGGGGTTTACCGGGGAGCTGTTTTTT
CATRKQGFTGELFF
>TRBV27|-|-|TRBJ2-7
TGTGCCAGCAGTTTTAGACAGGCCGGCGAGCAGTACTTC
CASSFRQAGEQYF
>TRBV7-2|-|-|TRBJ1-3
TGTGCCAGCAGCCCGGGGGCAGGTTCTGGAAACACCATATATTTT
CASSPGAGSGNTIYF
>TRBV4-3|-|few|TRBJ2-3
TGCGCCAGCAGCCAAGATGTATGGGAGAGGTCCGCAGATACGCAGTATTTT
CASSQDVWERSADTQYF
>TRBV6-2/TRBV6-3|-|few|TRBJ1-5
TGTGCCAGCAGATTCCCGGGGGAAGTAGGTCAGCCCCAGCATTTT
CASRFPGEVGQPQHF
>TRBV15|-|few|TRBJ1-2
TGTGCCACCAGCAGAGTAGGCTATGGCTACACCTTC
CATSRVGYGYTF
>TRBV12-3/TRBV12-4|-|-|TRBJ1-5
TGTGCCAGCAGTTTAACAGGGACGACGCAGCCCCAGCATTTT
CASSLTGTTQPQHF
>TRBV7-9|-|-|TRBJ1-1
TGTGCCAGCAGCTTTCTCTCGAACACTGAAGCTTTCTTT
CASSFLSNTEAFF
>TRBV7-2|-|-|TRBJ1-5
TGTGCCAGCAGCACCCAGCGGTCCCGTGAGCAGCCCCAGCATTTT
CASSTQRSREQPQHF
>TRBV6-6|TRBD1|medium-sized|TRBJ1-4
TGTGCCAGCAGCCCTCCCGGGACAGGGGGCGAGGAACTGTTTTTT
CASSPPGTGGEELFF
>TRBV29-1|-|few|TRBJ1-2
TGCAGCGTTGAGGAGGATATCCCCTATGGCTACACCTTC
CSVEEDIPYGYTF
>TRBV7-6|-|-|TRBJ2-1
TGTGCCAGCAGCTTCGAGGTGGGGGATGAGCAGTTCTTC
CASSFEVGDEQFF
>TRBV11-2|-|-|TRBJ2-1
TGTGCCAGCAGCCGCGATAGAAGCTCCTACAATGAGCAGTTCTTC
CASSRDRSSYNEQFF
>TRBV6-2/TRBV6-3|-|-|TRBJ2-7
TGTGCCAGCAGCCACGTTTTAAGACAGAGCTCCTACGAGCAGTACTTC
CASSHVLRQSSYEQYF
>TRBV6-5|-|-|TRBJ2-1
TGTGCCAGCAGTTACGGAGGGGGAAGCAATGAGCAGTTCTTC
CASSYGGGSNEQFF
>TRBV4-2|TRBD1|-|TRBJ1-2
TGTGCCAGCAGCCAAGATCCGGGACAGGGGAACTATGGCTACACCTTC
CASSQDPGQGNYGYTF
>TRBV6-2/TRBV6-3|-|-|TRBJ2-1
TGTGCCAGCAGTTACCCCCGAGGGGGGCAGTTCTTC
CASSYPRGGQFF
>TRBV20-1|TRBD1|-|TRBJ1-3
TGCAGTGCTGTCTGGAAGACAGGGAACGGAAACACCATATATTTT
CSAVWKTGNGNTIYF
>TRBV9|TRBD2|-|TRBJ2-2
TGTGCCAGCAGCGTCTTAGCGGGGGGGAACACCGGGGAGCTGTTTTTT
CASSVLAGGNTGELFF
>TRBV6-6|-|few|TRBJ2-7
TGTGCCAGCAGTTTCGACCGGGGGCCAGGGTTTCTGGAGCAGTACTTC
CASSFDRGPGFLEQYF
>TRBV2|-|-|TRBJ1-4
TGTGCCAGTAAGGACGGGAGTAATGAAAAACTGTTTTTT
CASKDGSNEKLFF